Sequencing of this TCR beta chain was carried out in a study of cytomegalovirus exposure and HLA in healthy donors. CDR1 and CDR2 (germline): LNHNV, YYDKDF (reference sequence). The CDR3 spans 14 residues. V shed 4 bases and J shed 2 bases, with 6 bases lying between them. PCR amplification relied on 60 Vbeta primers (plus 13 Jbeta primers). Repertoires were generated with immunoSEQ multiplex PCR, while TCRdb's copy carries only in-frame clones and drops some. This table has about 85,000 clones, about 66% appearing once. V usage is TRBV15 and J usage is TRBJ2-6, with no clear D. Material for sequencing was PBMCs. This clonotype originated in a man younger than 45 in good health and CMV-seronegative. The CDR3 reads CATSTRTGANVLTF. Written as DNA, the CDR3 is TGTGCCACCAGCACCAGAACTGGGGCCAACGTCCTGACTTTC. Filled out from reference TRBV15 and TRBJ2-6, the complete variable domain reads DAMVIQNPRYQVTQFGKPVTLSCSQTLNHNVMYWYQQKSSQAPKLLFHYYDKDFNNEADTPDNFQSRRPNTSFCFLDIRSPGLGDTAMYLCATSTRTGANVLTFGAGSRLTVL.